These T cell receptor beta chains were read from a single sample in a study of blood T cell repertoires in COVID-19. Assay used: immunoSEQ multiplex PCR; TCRdb lists only in-frame clones, some missing. The sample yields 270,000 or so clones, approximately 89% seen once. The sequencing sample was made of PBMCs or T cells enriched from blood (not recorded which). All receptors come from a man aged 35 to 55 who had been exposed to COVID-19. The CDR3 runs from the conserved cysteine through the conserved F or W. A D gene is named only where the DNA matches it firmly. Part of the rows lack a size; the others show once, few, many or a class for expanded clones.

D gene	clone size	V gene	J gene	CDR3 protein	CDR3 DNA
-	-	TRBV27	TRBJ2-3	CASSILSSTDTQYF	TGTGCCAGCAGCATACTTTCTTCCACAGATACGCAGTATTTT
TRBD1	-	TRBV7-9	TRBJ1-3	CASSPWDRGNANTIYF	TGTGCCAGCAGCCCGTGGGACAGGGGGAATGCAAACACCATATATTTT
TRBD2	-	TRBV19	TRBJ2-2	CASGGLAGGPQAGELFF	TGTGCCAGTGGGGGACTAGCGGGAGGGCCTCAGGCCGGGGAGCTGTTTTTT
TRBD2	-	TRBV5-4	TRBJ2-1	CASSLATSGGNEQFF	TGTGCCAGCAGCTTGGCCACTAGCGGGGGCAATGAGCAGTTCTTC
TRBD1	-	TRBV29-1	TRBJ2-2	CSEGARGTGELFF	TGCAGCGAGGGGGCAAGGGGCACCGGGGAGCTGTTTTTT
TRBD2	-	TRBV28	TRBJ2-1	CASSFTSGRNYNEQFF	TGTGCCAGCAGTTTTACTAGCGGGAGGAACTACAATGAGCAGTTCTTC
TRBD2	once	TRBV3-1/TRBV3-2	TRBJ2-7	CASSQSPGLASHEQYF	TGTGCCAGCAGCCAGTCACCGGGACTAGCGTCCCACGAGCAGTACTTC
-	-	TRBV9	TRBJ1-2	CASSVAGKNGYTF	TGTGCCAGCAGCGTAGCGGGGAAAAATGGCTACACCTTC
-	-	TRBV6-4	TRBJ1-2	CASSDSGQGDGYTF	TGTGCCAGCAGTGACTCTGGGCAGGGTGACGGCTACACCTTC
TRBD1	-	TRBV18	TRBJ2-5	CASSPLGDSQETQYF	TGTGCCAGCTCACCCCTAGGGGACAGTCAAGAGACCCAGTACTTC
TRBD1	-	TRBV3-1/TRBV3-2	TRBJ2-3	CASRLQGATETDTQYF	TGTGCCAGCAGACTACAGGGGGCGACCGAAACAGATACGCAGTATTTT
TRBD1	-	TRBV7-9	TRBJ2-1	CASSSRDRVYSYNEQFF	TGTGCCAGCAGCAGCCGGGACAGGGTTTACTCCTACAATGAGCAGTTCTTC
-	-	TRBV2	TRBJ1-5	CASRTGPSNQPQHF	TGTGCCAGCAGAACTGGGCCCAGCAATCAGCCCCAGCATTTT
-	once	TRBV25-1	TRBJ1-2	CASSDDSYGYTF	TGTGCCAGCAGTGACGACAGCTATGGCTACACCTTC
-	once	TRBV21-1	TRBJ1-3	CASSKVYDTHSGNTIYF	TGTGCCAGCAGCAAAGTTTATGACACTCACTCTGGAAACACCATATATTTT
TRBD1	-	TRBV5-1	TRBJ2-5	CASSIRQGQETQYF	TGCGCCAGCAGCATTAGACAGGGTCAGGAGACCCAGTACTTC
-	-	TRBV3-1/TRBV3-2	TRBJ1-2	CASSGGIRGYTF	TGTGCCAGCAGCGGGGGGATACGCGGCTACACCTTC
-	few	TRBV5-1	TRBJ2-1	CASSLAAGADINNEQFF	TGCGCCAGCAGCTTGGCGGCGGGTGCCGATATCAACAATGAGCAGTTCTTC
TRBD2	-	TRBV9	TRBJ2-1	CASSVGVRESNEQFF	TGTGCCAGCAGCGTAGGTGTGCGGGAGTCTAATGAGCAGTTCTTC
TRBD1	-	TRBV5-1	TRBJ2-3	CASKWTGRQRTDTQYF	TGCGCCAGCAAATGGACAGGCCGTCAGAGGACAGATACGCAGTATTTT
TRBD1	-	TRBV10-2	TRBJ2-6	CASLGTGGEGANVLTF	TGCGCCAGCCTCGGGACAGGGGGCGAAGGGGCCAACGTCCTGACTTTC
TRBD1	-	TRBV30	TRBJ1-2	CAGTGVLGYGYTF	TGTGCCGGGACAGGGGTTCTCGGCTATGGCTACACCTTC
-	-	TRBV11-2	TRBJ1-5	CASSLEGGGVQPQHF	TGTGCCAGCAGCTTAGAGGGCGGCGGGGTTCAGCCCCAGCATTTT
TRBD1	-	TRBV28	TRBJ1-2	CASSLPGQGAYGYTF	TGTGCCAGCAGTCTGCCGGGACAGGGGGCGTATGGCTACACCTTC
-	few	TRBV28	TRBJ1-6	CASSFGHPNSPLHF	TGTGCCAGCAGTTTTGGACATCCCAATTCACCCCTCCACTTT
-	-	TRBV18	TRBJ1-5	CASSPSGWSQPQHF	TGTGCCAGCTCCCCTTCGGGGTGGAGTCAGCCCCAGCATTTT
-	once	TRBV5-1	TRBJ1-1	CASSLGAGLNTEAFF	TGCGCCAGCAGCTTGGGGGCAGGGTTGAACACTGAAGCTTTCTTT
TRBD1	-	TRBV7-2	TRBJ2-7	CASSHQRDSAYEQYF	TGTGCCAGCAGTCACCAACGGGACAGCGCCTACGAGCAGTACTTC
-	-	TRBV19	TRBJ2-1	CASSIDGGNEQFF	TGTGCCAGTAGTATAGATGGCGGTAATGAGCAGTTCTTC
TRBD1	-	TRBV28	TRBJ1-4	CASSLPLDRGPNEKLFF	TGTGCCAGCAGTTTACCCCTCGACAGGGGGCCTAATGAAAAACTGTTTTTT
TRBD2	-	TRBV6-5	TRBJ2-2	CASRWERGRTGELFF	TGTGCCAGCCGGTGGGAACGCGGGAGGACCGGGGAGCTGTTTTTT
TRBD2	-	TRBV5-1	TRBJ2-1	CASSSASGSGYEQFF	TGCGCCAGCAGCTCTGCTAGCGGGAGCGGGTATGAGCAGTTCTTC
-	-	TRBV29-1	TRBJ1-4	CSVNGGYGNEKLFF	TGCAGCGTCAACGGGGGGTATGGTAATGAAAAACTGTTTTTT
TRBD1	-	TRBV28	TRBJ2-7	CASSRPPGTGLYEQYF	TGTGCCAGCAGCCGGCCCCCCGGGACAGGGCTATACGAGCAGTACTTC
TRBD1	-	TRBV6-5	TRBJ2-7	CASRPSGQGIYEQYF	TGTGCCAGCAGACCATCGGGACAGGGTATCTACGAGCAGTACTTC
TRBD1	-	TRBV25-1	TRBJ2-3	CASSGGQGTDTQYF	TGTGCCAGCAGCGGAGGACAGGGGACAGATACGCAGTATTTT